These 24 T cell receptor beta chains were sequenced from one sample in a study of cytomegalovirus exposure and HLA in healthy donors. PCR amplification relied on 60 Vbeta primers (plus 13 Jbeta primers). Some clones are missing from TCRdb's copy, which holds only in-frame ones; the method was immunoSEQ multiplex PCR. This sample yields 160,000 or so clones, of which just over 75% are seen a single time; 1.5% to 1.7% belongs to the top ten. The sample comprised PBMCs. The source of these receptors is a man aged 40-55 years in good health and CMV-seronegative.

The genes are TRBV6-6 and TRBJ1-5, with D unresolved. The CDR3 contains 14 residues. CDR1 is MNHNY, CDR2 SVGAGI, per germline (reference sequence). With 3 bases removed from V and 4 bases from J, the gap between germline ends came to 10 bases. This CDR3 is CASSYGGINQPQHF. The CDR3 DNA reads TGTGCCAGCAGTTATGGAGGGATAAATCAGCCCCAGCATTTT.

The chain joins TRBV7-2 to TRBJ1-5; D not resolved. Germline CDR1 is SGHTA and CDR2 is FQGNSA. V was shortened by 5 bases and J by 5 bases, with 16 bases between the two germline ends. The CDR3 is 15 amino acids. Written as DNA, the CDR3 is TGTGCCAGCAGCCCCCCGGGTAGTTCAGATCAGCCCCAGCATTTT. Translated: CASSPPGSSDQPQHF.

The CDR3 sequence: CASRSTGGQNTIYF. The CDR3 DNA reads as TGTGCCAGCAGGTCCACCGGGGGGCAAAACACCATATATTTT. The J gene is TRBJ1-3, the V gene TRBV6-5, with D possibly TRBD1 on 6 matching bases. The ends were cut back, 6 bases at V and 6 bases at J, with 15 bases in the middle. CDR1 is MNHEY, CDR2 SVGAGI, per germline. The CDR3 has 14 amino acids.

The V gene is TRBV9, the J gene TRBJ2-5, with no clear D. The CDR3 is 12 amino acids. Germline CDR1 and CDR2: SGDLS and YYNGEE. V gave up 3 bases and J gave up 5 bases, with 8 bases separating them. The CDR3 DNA reads TGTGCCAGCAGCGCCTCCGGTGAGACCCAGTACTTC. This translates into CASSASGETQYF.

The chain joins TRBV7-9 to TRBJ1-1; D may be TRBD1 (6 bases). CDR3 length: 13 residues. The V gene's germline CDR1 is SEHNR and CDR2 FQNEAQ (reference sequence). V lost 6 bases, J lost 6 bases, and 14 bases lay in between. CDR3 loop: CASSSTGTPEAFF. The CDR3 coding sequence is TGTGCCAGCAGTTCGACAGGCACCCCTGAAGCTTTCTTT.

This chain links TRBV7-6 with TRBJ2-3; possible D gene TRBD2, 5 bases. The CDR3 spans 17 residues. Trimming left V 1 base short and J 8 bases short, with 22 bases between. Germline V CDR1 and CDR2: SGHVS, FNYEAQ. CDR3 in DNA: TGTGCCAGCAGCTTAGTGGACTCAAAGGGCGTGATGGGTACGCAGTATTTT. Its translation: CASSLVDSKGVMGTQYF.

This sequence joins TRBV5-1 and TRBJ2-7, with 11 nucleotides matching TRBD2. V dropped 5 bases and J dropped 7; count of bases not matched to a gene: 5. The CDR3 sequence is 13 residues long. Germline CDR1 and CDR2: SGHRS and YFSETQ. Here the CDR3 DNA reads TGCGCCAGCAGTGGACTAGCGGGTGCGGAGCAGTACTTC. It yields the protein CASSGLAGAEQYF.

The chain couples TRBV5-1 to TRBJ1-1, with 9 nucleotides matching TRBD1. The CDR3 is made up of 14 amino acids. CDR1 SGHRS and CDR2 YFSETQ come from the germline V gene. After removal of 8 bases from V and 0 bases from J, the junction contained 5 bases not matched to a gene. CDR3 sequence reads: CASQTGGLNTEAFF. The CDR3 region has the DNA TGCGCCAGTCAGACAGGGGGACTGAACACTGAAGCTTTCTTT.

Points on this clone: A junction boundary mismatches the germline segment, possibly from a read error. Different DNA sequences within this sample yield the same CDR3. V is TRBV28 and J is TRBJ2-7; weak D call: TRBD1 (6 bases). Germline V lookup: CDR1 MDHEN, CDR2 SYDVKM. This CDR3 comprises 12 residues. DNA for the CDR3: TGCGCCAGCAGTCCACTAACAGGGCTGGAGTACTTC. This encodes CASSPLTGLEYF.

V usage is TRBV7-8 and J usage is TRBJ2-7; 7 bases align to TRBD1. CDR1 and CDR2 from the germline V gene are SGHVS and FQNEAQ. This CDR3 is 14 amino acids long. After removal of 2 bases from V and 4 bases from J, the junction contained 5 bases not matched to a gene. This CDR3 is CASSLRQGLYEQYV. The CDR3 nucleotides are TGTGCCAGCAGCTTACGACAGGGATTATACGAGCAGTACGTC.

The chain recombines TRBV15 with TRBJ2-2; D is possibly TRBD1 (6 bases). From germline, CDR1 is LNHNV and CDR2 YYDKDF (reference sequence). V was trimmed by 0 bases and J by 6 bases, leaving 14 bases between them. This CDR3 is 16 amino acids long. The CDR3, as DNA: TGTGCCACCAGCAGAGAACAGGGTAGTAACGCCGGGGAGCTGTTTTTT. Protein sequence: CATSREQGSNAGELFF.

The count of this clone is one. The J gene is TRBJ2-7, the V gene TRBV19; D is perhaps TRBD1 (5 bases). The CDR3 loop spans 13 amino acids. Germline CDR1 and CDR2: LNHDA and SQIVND (reference sequence). Trimming removed 5 bases from V and 1 base from J, with 9 bases in between. The CDR3 loop reads CASSVQVSYEQYV. The CDR3 nucleotides are TGTGCCAGTAGTGTACAGGTGTCCTACGAGCAGTACGTC.

The chain links TRBV7-2 to TRBJ2-1; perhaps TRBD2 as D (5 bases). The CDR3 has 17 amino acids. The germline V and J ends were trimmed by 3 bases and 1 base, with 16 bases remaining between them. The germline CDR1 and CDR2 sequences are SGHTA and FQGNSA. For the CDR3, the DNA is TGTGCCAGCAGCTTTCGGACTGGCGGCAGGTCCTACAATGAGCAGTTCTTC. It encodes CASSFRTGGRSYNEQFF.

The chain links TRBV27 to TRBJ1-2, with D uncertain. CDR1 and CDR2 (germline): MNHEY, SMNVEV (reference sequence). The CDR3 contains 13 residues. The V end was cut by 3 bases, the J end by 8 bases, with 13 bases between. Written as DNA, the CDR3 is TGTGCCAGCAGTTTTGGCAAAACGGAGGGCTACACCTTC. This gives the protein CASSFGKTEGYTF.

The genes are TRBV27 and TRBJ2-5; no firm D call. Trimming shortened V by 8 bases and J by 3 bases, and 13 bases separated the two germline ends. Germline values: CDR1 MNHEY, CDR2 SMNVEV (reference sequence). The CDR3 is made up of 13 amino acids. CDR3 nucleotides: TGTGCCAGCGGTGACAAATTTGAAGAGACCCAGTACTTC. This sequence encodes CASGDKFEETQYF.

This clone was found a few times. This chain joins TRBV10-3 and TRBJ2-7; 7 bases are a match to TRBD1. Per the germline V gene, CDR1 is ENHRY and CDR2 is SYGVKD. The CDR3 loop spans 14 amino acids. The V gene end was trimmed by 4 bases and the J gene end by 2 bases; junction bases not matched to a gene: 5. This CDR3 is CAISAGTEAYEQYV. CDR3 nucleotide sequence: TGTGCCATCAGTGCCGGGACAGAGGCCTACGAGCAGTACGTC.

V is TRBV28 and J is TRBJ1-5; TRBD1 agrees at 8 bases. The germline V gene has CDR1 MDHEN and CDR2 SYDVKM. The CDR3 runs 15 residues. The V gene end was trimmed by 6 bases and the J gene end by 2 bases; junction bases not matched to a gene: 6. CDR3 coding DNA: TGTGCCAGCAGATTACCGGGACAGGGCAATCAGCCCCAGCATTTT. Its protein product is CASRLPGQGNQPQHF.

This chain links TRBV7-2 with TRBJ2-7; TRBD2 agrees at 7 bases. This CDR3 comprises 16 residues. The trim removed 2 bases at V and 4 bases at J, leaving 11 bases unmatched. Germline V CDR1 and CDR2: SGHTA, FQGNSA. CDR3 protein: CASSLISRAGAYEQYF. The CDR3, as DNA: TGTGCCAGCAGCTTAATCAGTCGGGCGGGAGCTTACGAGCAGTACTTC.

This sequence joins TRBV19 and TRBJ1-1; D is undetermined. This CDR3 is 11 amino acids long. V was clipped by 3 bases and J by 5 bases, with 4 bases between them. The germline CDR1 and CDR2 sequences are LNHDA and SQIVND (reference sequence). CDR3 coding DNA: TGTGCCAGTAGTATCTATACTGAAGCTTTCTTT. Protein sequence: CASSIYTEAFF.

The chain has TRBV7-9 and TRBJ2-2; TRBD1 is a possible D gene (6 bases). Trimming stripped 5 bases from V and 0 bases from J, with 13 bases between. This CDR3 region has 16 residues. CDR1 is SEHNR, CDR2 FQNEAQ, per germline (reference sequence). The CDR3 DNA reads TGTGCCAGCAGCGTTGGTAGGACAGCGAACACCGGGGAGCTGTTTTTT. Residues: CASSVGRTANTGELFF.

This chain links TRBV6-6 with TRBJ1-4, with D uncertain. Trimming left V 5 bases short and J 3 bases short, with 16 bases between. The germline V gene has CDR1 MNHNY and CDR2 SVGAGI (reference sequence). The CDR3 is 16 amino acids. CDR3 in amino acids: CASSSTQRLSNEKLFF. The CDR3 DNA follows: TGTGCCAGCAGTAGTACCCAGAGGCTGTCTAATGAAAAACTGTTTTTT.

V gene TRBV7-2 combines with J gene TRBJ2-7; 7 bases are a match to TRBD2. Per the germline V gene, CDR1 is SGHTA and CDR2 is FQGNSA. CDR3 length: 14 residues. Unmatched junction bases numbered 7, after V lost 3 bases and J lost 5 bases. The CDR3 DNA reads TGTGCCAGCAGCTTCGAGGGAGGGAGGCACGAGCAGTACTTC. The encoded protein is CASSFEGGRHEQYF.

The chain joins TRBV28 to TRBJ2-7; 9 bases align to TRBD2. The germline V gene has CDR1 MDHEN and CDR2 SYDVKM. CDR3 length: 12 residues. The V and J ends lost 5 bases and 7 bases, in that order; junction bases with no gene match: 3. CDR3 DNA: TGTGCCAGCAGTCCCCTAGCGGGGGAGCAGTACTTC. Protein: CASSPLAGEQYF.

This clone was seen once. The gene calls are TRBV7-9 and TRBJ1-2; no clear D gene. V was shortened by 3 bases and J by 4 bases, with 6 bases between the two germline ends. The CDR3 has 12 residues. Germline assignment: CDR1 SEHNR and CDR2 FQNEAQ (reference sequence). DNA of the CDR3: TGTGCCAGCAGCTTTGAGGCCTATGGCTACACCTTC. As protein: CASSFEAYGYTF. Looking up the rest from reference TRBV7-9 and TRBJ1-2 gives the full variable domain: DTGVSQNPRHKITKRGQNVTFRCDPISEHNRLYWYRQTLGQGPEFLTYFQNEAQLEKSRLLSDRFSAERPKGSFSTLEIQRTEQGDSAMYLCASSFEAYGYTFGSGTRLTVV.